The source of this T cell receptor (beta chain) is a study of human T cells and chemical hapten exposure. Study details: Each patch test put 0.01% DPC on the upper back, and results were read at 6 days.

The CDR3 loop spans 15 amino acids. The V gene's germline CDR1 is MGHDK and CDR2 SYGVNS. J lost 5 bases, V lost 3 bases, and 4 bases had no gene match. The study's library attached unique molecular identifiers to single cDNA molecules. MiXCR, run by TCRdb on the RACE reads, gives a single entry per CDR3 protein. The repertoire holds approximately 80,000 distinct CDR3 sequences, with about 14% as singletons. Time point specified: pre-sensitization, week 0. Noted treatment: therapeutic diphenylcyclopropenone sensitization with weekly scalp DPC. The sequence was collected from a woman aged 45-65 years with alopecia areata. Some clones in this sample may be carry-over from other donors' samples. The chain recombines TRBV25-1 with TRBJ2-3, with 11 positions matching TRBD2. The sequencing here drew on whole blood, taken in connection with sensitization to the hapten diphenylcyclopropenone (DPC). In DNA form, the CDR3 reads TGTGCCAGCAGTGATTATAGCGGGAGGGAAGATACGCAGTATTTT. Encoded protein: CASSDYSGREDTQYF.